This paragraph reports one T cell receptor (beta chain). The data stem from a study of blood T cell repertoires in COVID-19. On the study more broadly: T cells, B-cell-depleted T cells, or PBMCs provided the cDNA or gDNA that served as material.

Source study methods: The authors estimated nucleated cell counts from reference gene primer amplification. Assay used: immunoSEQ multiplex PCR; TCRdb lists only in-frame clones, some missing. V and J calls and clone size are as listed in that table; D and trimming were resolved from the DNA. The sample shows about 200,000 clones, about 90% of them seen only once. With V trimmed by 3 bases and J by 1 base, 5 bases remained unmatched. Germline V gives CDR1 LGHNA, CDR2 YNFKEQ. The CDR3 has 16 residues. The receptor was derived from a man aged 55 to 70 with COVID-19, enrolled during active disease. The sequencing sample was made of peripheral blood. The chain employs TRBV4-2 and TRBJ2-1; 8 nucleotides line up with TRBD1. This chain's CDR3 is CASSHQGAGSYNEQFF. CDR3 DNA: TGTGCCAGCAGCCACCAGGGGGCTGGGTCCTACAATGAGCAGTTCTTC.